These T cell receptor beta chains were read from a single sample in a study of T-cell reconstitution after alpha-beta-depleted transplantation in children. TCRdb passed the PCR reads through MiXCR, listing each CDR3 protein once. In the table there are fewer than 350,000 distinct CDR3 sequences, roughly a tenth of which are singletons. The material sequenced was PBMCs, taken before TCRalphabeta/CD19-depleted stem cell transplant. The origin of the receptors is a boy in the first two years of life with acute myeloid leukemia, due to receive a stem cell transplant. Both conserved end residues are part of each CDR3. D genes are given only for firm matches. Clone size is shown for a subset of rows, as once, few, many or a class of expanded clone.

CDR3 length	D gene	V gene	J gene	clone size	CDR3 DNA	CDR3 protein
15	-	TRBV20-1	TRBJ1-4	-	TGCAGTGCTAGAGATTCCGGAGTAAACGATGGAAAACTGTTTTTT	CSARDSGVNDGKLFF
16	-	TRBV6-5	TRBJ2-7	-	TGTGCCAGCAGTTACGCTCGAAGGGGAGCCTCCTACGAGCAGTACTTC	CASSYARRGASYEQYF
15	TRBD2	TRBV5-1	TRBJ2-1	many	TGCGCCAGCAGGACCCTGACTAGCGGGAGCGATGAGCAGTTCTTC	CASRTLTSGSDEQFF
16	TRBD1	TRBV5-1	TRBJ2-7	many	TGCGCCAGCAGCGGGACAGGGGGCGAAAGCTCCTACGAGCAGTACTTC	CASSGTGGESSYEQYF
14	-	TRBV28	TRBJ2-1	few	TGTGCCAGCAGTTTACCCGAAGGGCTCAATGAGCAGTTCTTC	CASSLPEGLNEQFF
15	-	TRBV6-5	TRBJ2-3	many	TGTGCCAGCAGTTGGGGGGAGTTGGTCACAGATACGCAGTATTTT	CASSWGELVTDTQYF
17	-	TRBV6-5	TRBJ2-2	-	TGTGCCAGCAGTTACTCGTCTTGGGGGGACTTCACCGGGGAGCTGTTTTTT	CASSYSSWGDFTGELFF
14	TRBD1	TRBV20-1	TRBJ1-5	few	TGCAGTGCTAGAGATTGGACAGGGAACCAGCCCCAGCATTTT	CSARDWTGNQPQHF
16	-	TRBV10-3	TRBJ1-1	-	TGTGCCATCAGTGACTGGGAGGGAGCCATGAACACTGAAGCTTTCTTT	CAISDWEGAMNTEAFF
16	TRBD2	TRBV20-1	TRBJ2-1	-	TGCAGTGCTAGAGATGTGCTAGCGGGGTCCTACAATGAGCAGTTCTTC	CSARDVLAGSYNEQFF
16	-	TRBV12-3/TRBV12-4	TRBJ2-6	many	TGTGCCAGCACCCCCTCAGGGTCCTCTGGGGCCAACGTCCTGACTTTC	CASTPSGSSGANVLTF
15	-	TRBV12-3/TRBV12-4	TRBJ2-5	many	TGTGCCAGCAGTCGAGCAGGGGAGAACCAAGAGACCCAGTACTTC	CASSRAGENQETQYF
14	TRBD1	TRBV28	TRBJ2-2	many	TGTGCCAGCACCGTCCCGGGACAGGCCGGGGAGCTGTTTTTT	CASTVPGQAGELFF
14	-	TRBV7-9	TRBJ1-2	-	TGTGCCAGCAGCCAGGGCAGGGACGGCTATGGCTACACCTTC	CASSQGRDGYGYTF
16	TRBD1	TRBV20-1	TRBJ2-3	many	TGCAGTGCTTCTGGACAGGGATCGTTTTGGACAGATACGCAGTATTTT	CSASGQGSFWTDTQYF
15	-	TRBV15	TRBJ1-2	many	TGTGCCACCAGCAGACACCCAGGCAGGGGACATGGCTACACCTTC	CATSRHPGRGHGYTF
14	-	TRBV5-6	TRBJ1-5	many	TGTGCCAGCAGCTTTCAGGGACGCAATCAGCCCCAGCATTTT	CASSFQGRNQPQHF